Listed below are T cell receptor beta chains from one sample, sequenced in a study of beta chain features in type 1 diabetes. The table came from immunoSEQ multiplex PCR; TCRdb's copy has only in-frame clones and leaves some out. The sample yields 680,000 or so clones, about an eighth seen once. The source material was naive CD4+ T cells from blood. The receptors stem from a man aged 18-30 years with type 1 diabetes. Each CDR3 is given with its conserved first and last residue. D genes are given only for firm matches. Size is stated for part of the rows, as once, few or many counts, or as a class when the clone is expanded.

cdr3_aa cdr3_nt j_call v_call d_call clone_size
CSVGGSEGYTF TGCAGCGTCGGGGGTTCAGAAGGCTACACCTTC TRBJ1-2 TRBV29-1 . few
CASSLGLAGLDEQFF TGCGCCAGCAGCTTGGGTCTAGCGGGGTTGGATGAGCAGTTCTTC TRBJ2-1 TRBV5-1 TRBD2 .
CASSLALTGSWETQYF TGTGCCAGCAGCTTAGCGTTAACGGGTTCTTGGGAGACCCAGTACTTC TRBJ2-5 TRBV7-6 . .
CASSPRDEGTEAFF TGCGCCAGCAGCCCCCGGGACGAGGGCACTGAAGCTTTCTTT TRBJ1-1 TRBV5-1 . few
CASSADRGRRNEQFF TGCGCCAGCAGCGCAGACAGGGGGCGTAGGAATGAGCAGTTCTTC TRBJ2-1 TRBV5-1 TRBD1 .
CASSDGEGHPSYNEQFF TGTGCCAGCAGTGATGGGGAGGGACACCCCAGTTACAATGAGCAGTTCTTC TRBJ2-1 TRBV2 . few
CASSLAWDRRVNEQFF TGCGCCAGCAGCCTGGCCTGGGACAGGCGAGTCAATGAGCAGTTCTTC TRBJ2-1 TRBV5-1 TRBD1 .
CASSNREWRSPLHF TGTGCCAGCAGCAACCGGGAATGGAGGTCACCCCTCCACTTT TRBJ1-6 TRBV13 . .
CASSRGTGDSDTQYF TGTGCCAGCAGCCGAGGGACAGGGGATTCCGATACGCAGTATTTT TRBJ2-3 TRBV5-6 TRBD1 .
CASSDQAPSHTEAFF TGCGCCAGCAGTGACCAGGCCCCAAGCCACACTGAAGCTTTCTTT TRBJ1-1 TRBV10-2 . .
CASRTGTGSGNTIYF TGTGCCAGCAGGACCGGGACAGGCTCTGGAAACACCATATATTTT TRBJ1-3 TRBV25-1 TRBD1 .
CAWSVGNQETQYF TGTGCCTGGAGTGTCGGGAACCAAGAGACCCAGTACTTC TRBJ2-5 TRBV30 . .
CASSLSGPKGNQPQHF TGCGCCAGCAGCTTGTCAGGGCCCAAGGGCAATCAGCCCCAGCATTTT TRBJ1-5 TRBV5-1 . few
CASSRWLDSSYNEQFF TGTGCCAGCAGCAGATGGCTAGACAGCTCCTACAATGAGCAGTTCTTC TRBJ2-1 TRBV5-6 . few
CAWIKGETYEQYF TGTGCCTGGATTAAAGGCGAAACCTACGAGCAGTACTTC TRBJ2-7 TRBV30 . few
CASSPQGDEQFF TGTGCCAGCAGCCCCCAGGGGGATGAGCAGTTCTTC TRBJ2-1 TRBV7-9 TRBD1 .
CASSEQGNQPQHF TGTGCCAGCAGTGAACAGGGGAATCAGCCCCAGCATTTT TRBJ1-5 TRBV6-5 TRBD1 .
CASSESGRVDTDTQYF TGCGCCAGCAGTGAGTCGGGCAGGGTTGACACAGATACGCAGTATTTT TRBJ2-3 TRBV10-2 . .
CASSPGTAVTGELFF TGTGCCAGCAGCCCCGGGACAGCAGTCACCGGGGAGCTGTTTTTT TRBJ2-2 TRBV7-2 TRBD1 few
CAISGAVGSPLHF TGTGCCATCAGTGGGGCTGTGGGTTCACCCCTCCACTTT TRBJ1-6 TRBV10-3 . few
CASSQPIGGETQYF TGCGCCAGCAGCCAACCCATCGGAGGAGAGACCCAGTACTTC TRBJ2-5 TRBV4-1 . .
CASRPGQIYEQYF TGTGCCAGCAGGCCGGGACAGATATACGAGCAGTACTTC TRBJ2-7 TRBV28 TRBD1 few
CASSPNQGAGANVLTF TGTGCCAGCAGCCCCAACCAGGGTGCTGGGGCCAACGTCCTGACTTTC TRBJ2-6 TRBV7-9 . few
CASSLSSGDIYEQYF TGTGCCAGCAGCTTGTCTAGCGGAGACATCTACGAGCAGTACTTC TRBJ2-7 TRBV11-2 TRBD2 .
CASSLTGGGGNQETQYF TGTGCCAGCAGCTTAACTGGTGGCGGGGGTAACCAAGAGACCCAGTACTTC TRBJ2-5 TRBV7-3 TRBD2 .
CASSMNYGYYEQYF TGTGCCAGTAGTATGAATTACGGCTACTACGAGCAGTACTTC TRBJ2-7 TRBV19 . few
CASSRARNYGYTF TGTGCCAGCAGTCGGGCAAGGAACTATGGCTACACCTTC TRBJ1-2 TRBV6-6 . few
CAWSSSGTASTDTQYF TGTGCCTGGAGTTCGTCTGGGACAGCTAGCACAGATACGCAGTATTTT TRBJ2-3 TRBV30 TRBD1 .
CASSSTGSLDYGYTF TGTGCCAGCAGCTCGACAGGATCTCTTGACTATGGCTACACCTTC TRBJ1-2 TRBV5-6 . .
CAISAREYEQYF TGTGCCATCAGTGCCAGGGAGTACGAGCAGTACTTC TRBJ2-7 TRBV10-3 . few
CASSYQETQYF TGCGCCAGCAGTTATCAAGAGACCCAGTACTTC TRBJ2-5 TRBV10-2 . .
CSVEAGQGTQFF TGCAGCGTTGAAGCTGGACAGGGGACGCAGTTCTTC TRBJ2-1 TRBV29-1 TRBD1 few
CASSQERAGGPGEQFF TGTGCCAGCAGCCAAGAACGAGCGGGGGGGCCGGGTGAGCAGTTCTTC TRBJ2-1 TRBV14 TRBD2 few
CASRQGRLGTQYF TGTGCCAGCAGGCAGGGCCGTCTCGGGACCCAGTACTTC TRBJ2-5 TRBV6-1 . few
CASSPRDSYEQYF TGTGCCAGTAGTCCCCGGGACAGCTACGAGCAGTACTTC TRBJ2-7 TRBV19 TRBD1 .
CASSFEGAPNQPQHF TGTGCCAGCAGTTTCGAGGGGGCCCCGAATCAGCCCCAGCATTTT TRBJ1-5 TRBV27 TRBD1 few